The rows below give T cell receptor beta chains drawn from one sample of a study of T cell responses to AZD1222 COVID-19 vaccine. The repertoire was sequenced with immunoSEQ multiplex PCR; TCRdb's copy has only in-frame clones and lacks some. Of some 150,000 clones in the sample, roughly 90% were seen once. Here the sequenced sample was peripheral blood, taken on day 0 of AZD1222 vaccination. Source of these receptors: an adult in good health. Both conserved end residues are part of each CDR3. D genes are given only for firm matches. Size values are once, few and many counts, or a class for expanded clones, and some rows have none.

j_call,v_call,d_call,clone_size,cdr3_nt,cdr3_aa
TRBJ1-6,TRBV5-1,-,-,TGCGCCAGCAGCTTGGTGGAGGGGTATTCACCCCTCCACTTT,CASSLVEGYSPLHF
TRBJ2-1,TRBV13,TRBD2,-,TGTGCCAGCAGCTTTCCAAGCGGGGGGTTCAATGAACAAGGGGAGCAGTTCTTC,CASSFPSGGFNEQGEQFF
TRBJ2-2,TRBV5-4,TRBD2,-,TGTGCCAGCAGCTTGGGGCGGGGGGCGAACACCGGGGAGCTGTTTTTT,CASSLGRGANTGELFF
TRBJ1-5,TRBV6-4,TRBD1,-,TGTGCCAGCAGTGACTCTAAAGACAGGGGGGATTATTTCAATCAGCCCCAGCATTTT,CASSDSKDRGDYFNQPQHF
TRBJ2-1,TRBV19,TRBD1,-,TGTGCCAGTAGTATAACAGGGGGGAATGAGCAGTTCTTC,CASSITGGNEQFF
TRBJ1-1,TRBV24-1,-,-,TGTGCCACCAGTGATTTGCACACCACTGAAGCTTTCTTT,CATSDLHTTEAFF
TRBJ2-5,TRBV23-1,-,-,TGCGCCACCCCCAGGGGGGCAGGGGAGACCCAGTACTTC,CATPRGAGETQYF
TRBJ1-5,TRBV3-1/TRBV3-2,-,-,TGTGCCAGCAGCCAGATTAATCAGCCCCAGCATTTT,CASSQINQPQHF
TRBJ2-1,TRBV7-2,TRBD2,-,TGTGCCAGCAGCCCGTCCCCAGCGGGATATAGTGAGCAGTTCTTC,CASSPSPAGYSEQFF
TRBJ2-7,TRBV28,TRBD2,-,TGTGCCAGCAGTTTAACGACTAGCGGGAGCCACGAGCAGTACTTC,CASSLTTSGSHEQYF
TRBJ2-1,TRBV27,-,-,TGTGCCAGCAGTTTAGGCCGTAGCGATGAGCAGTTCTTC,CASSLGRSDEQFF
TRBJ2-1,TRBV24-1,TRBD2,-,TGTGCCACCAGTGATTATGGACTAGCGGGGGCCTACAATGAGCAGTTCTTC,CATSDYGLAGAYNEQFF
TRBJ2-2,TRBV30,-,once,TGTGCCTGGAGGCTACAGGACGCGAACACCGGGGAGCTGTTTTTT,CAWRLQDANTGELFF
TRBJ1-2,TRBV4-3,-,-,TGCGCCAGCAGCCAAGCTTTGGGACACCACTATGGCTACACCTTC,CASSQALGHHYGYTF
TRBJ2-2,TRBV7-6,TRBD2,-,TGTGCCAGCAGCGCGACTAGCGGGAGCACCGGGGAGCTGTTTTTT,CASSATSGSTGELFF
TRBJ2-1,TRBV18,-,once,TGTGCCAGCTCACCACCAGGGGGCAATGAGCAGTTCTTC,CASSPPGGNEQFF
TRBJ2-1,TRBV3-1/TRBV3-2,-,-,TGTGCCAGCAGCCCCGTTCTCCCAAGCTCCTACAATGAGCAGTTCTTC,CASSPVLPSSYNEQFF